This T cell receptor beta chain was identified during a study of PD-1 blockade in mismatch repair-deficient tumors. In the case of this clone: At one boundary the junction diverges from the germline segment, which might be a read error.

This CDR3 has 16 residues. Per germline, CDR1 SSHAT and CDR2 FNYEAQ (reference sequence). The table came from immunoSEQ multiplex PCR; TCRdb's copy has only in-frame clones and leaves some out. The sample lists about 100,000 clones, 65% to 85% occurring once. The V gene is TRBV7-7, the J gene TRBJ1-3; possibly TRBD1 for D (5 bases). The source was peripheral blood, collected roughly 35 weeks after starting pembrolizumab. The TCR comes from an adult with mismatch repair-deficient cancer. The CDR3 DNA is TGTGCTAGCAGCCCCGGGACTTCTAGCTCTGGAAACACCATATATTTT. This codes for CASSPGTSSSGNTIYF.